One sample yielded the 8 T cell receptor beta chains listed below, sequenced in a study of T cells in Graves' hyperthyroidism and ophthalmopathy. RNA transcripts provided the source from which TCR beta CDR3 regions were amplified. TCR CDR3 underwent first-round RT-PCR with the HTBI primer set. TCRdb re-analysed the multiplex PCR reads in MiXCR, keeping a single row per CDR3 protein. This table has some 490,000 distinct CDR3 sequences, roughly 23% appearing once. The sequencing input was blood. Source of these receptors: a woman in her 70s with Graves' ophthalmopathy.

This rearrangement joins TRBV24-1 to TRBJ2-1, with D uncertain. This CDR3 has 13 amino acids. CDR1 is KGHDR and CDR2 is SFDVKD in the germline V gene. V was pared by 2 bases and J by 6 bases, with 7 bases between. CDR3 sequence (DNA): TGTGCCACCAGTGATTATGTGGGCAATGAGCAGTTCTTC. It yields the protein CATSDYVGNEQFF.

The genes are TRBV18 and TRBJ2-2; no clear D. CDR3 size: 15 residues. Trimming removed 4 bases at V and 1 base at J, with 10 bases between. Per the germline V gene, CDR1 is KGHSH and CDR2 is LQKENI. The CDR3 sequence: CASSRRTGNTGELFF. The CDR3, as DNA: TGTGCCAGCTCACGCAGGACGGGGAACACCGGGGAGCTGTTTTTT.

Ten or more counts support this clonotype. CDR3 region: CASSDTGTYGYTF. DNA of the CDR3: TGTGCCAGCAGTGATACAGGTACCTATGGCTACACCTTC. This rearrangement joins TRBV2 to TRBJ1-2; perhaps TRBD1 as D (5 bases). The CDR3 is 13 amino acids. Per the germline V gene, CDR1 is SNHLY and CDR2 is FYNNEI. V shed 3 bases and J shed 4 bases, with 9 bases lying between them.

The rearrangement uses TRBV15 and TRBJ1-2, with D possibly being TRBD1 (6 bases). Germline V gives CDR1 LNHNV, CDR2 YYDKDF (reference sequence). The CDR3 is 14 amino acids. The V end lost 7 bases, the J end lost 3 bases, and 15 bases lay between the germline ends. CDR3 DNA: TGTGCCACCACCCTAGGGGGGCCAGACTATGGCTACACCTTC. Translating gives CATTLGGPDYGYTF.

CDR3 sequence: CASSDGQNFGQYF. CDR3 DNA: TGTGCCAGCAGTGATGGCCAAAACTTCGGGCAGTACTTC. The chain is built from TRBV6-1 and TRBJ2-7, with D unclear. The CDR3 sequence is 13 residues long. Per germline, CDR1 MNHNS and CDR2 SASEGT. Trimming removed 3 bases at V and 9 bases at J, with 15 bases between.

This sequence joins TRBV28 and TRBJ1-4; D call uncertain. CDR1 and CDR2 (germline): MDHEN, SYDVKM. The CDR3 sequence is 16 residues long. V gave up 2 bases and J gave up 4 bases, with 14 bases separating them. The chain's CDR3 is CASSLEGSAVNEKLFF. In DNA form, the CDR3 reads TGTGCCAGCAGTTTAGAGGGTTCGGCAGTTAATGAAAAACTGTTTTTT.

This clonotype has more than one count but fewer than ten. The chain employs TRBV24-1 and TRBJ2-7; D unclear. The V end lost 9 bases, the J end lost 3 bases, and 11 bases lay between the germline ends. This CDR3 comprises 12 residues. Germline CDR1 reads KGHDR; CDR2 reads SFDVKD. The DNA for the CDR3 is TGTGCCACCCTTGCTCGGTGCTACGAGCAGTACTTC. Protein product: CATLARCYEQYF.

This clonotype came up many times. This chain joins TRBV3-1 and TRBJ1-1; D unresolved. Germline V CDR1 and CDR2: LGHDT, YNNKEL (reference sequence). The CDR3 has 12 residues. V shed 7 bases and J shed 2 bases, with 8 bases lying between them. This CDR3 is CASTNPNTEAFF. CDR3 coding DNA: TGTGCCAGCACCAACCCAAACACTGAAGCTTTCTTT. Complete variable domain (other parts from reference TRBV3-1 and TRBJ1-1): DTAVSQTPKYLVTQMGNDKSIKCEQNLGHDTMYWYKQDSKKFLKIMFSYNNKELIINETVPNRFSPKSPDKAHLNLHINSLELGDSAVYFCASTNPNTEAFFGQGTRLTVV.